A selection of T cell receptor beta chains follows, all from one sample in a study of blood T cell repertoires in COVID-19. Here immunoSEQ multiplex PCR was the method, and the copy in TCRdb shows in-frame clones only, minus some. Altogether around 150,000 clones are present, about 81% being singletons, with the ten largest covering approximately 11%. Material: peripheral blood. These receptors came from a human donor in a cohort sampled during active COVID-19. Both conserved end residues are part of each CDR3. Each record gives: CDR3 protein, CDR3 DNA, J gene, clone size, V gene, D gene. The D gene is left open where the match is weak. For some rows the clone size is stated as once, few or many, or as a class when expanded; others skip it.

CDR3 protein: CSVDFRGQTGELFF; CDR3 DNA: TGCAGCGTTGATTTCAGGGGGCAAACCGGGGAGCTGTTTTTT; J gene: TRBJ2-2; clone size: .; V gene: TRBV29-1; D gene: TRBD1
CDR3 protein: CAISEHRVGTEAFF; CDR3 DNA: TGTGCCATCAGTGAGCACAGGGTGGGCACTGAAGCTTTCTTT; J gene: TRBJ1-1; clone size: .; V gene: TRBV10-3; D gene: .
CDR3 protein: CASSRQGSSYNEQFF; CDR3 DNA: TGCGCCAGCAGCAGGCAGGGTAGCTCCTACAATGAGCAGTTCTTC; J gene: TRBJ2-1; clone size: .; V gene: TRBV4-3; D gene: .
CDR3 protein: CASSLEVGQGADGYTF; CDR3 DNA: TGTGCCAGCAGCCTAGAGGTGGGACAGGGGGCGGATGGCTACACCTTC; J gene: TRBJ1-2; clone size: once; V gene: TRBV3-1/TRBV3-2; D gene: TRBD1
CDR3 protein: CASSEYGQGVTEAFF; CDR3 DNA: TGCGCCAGCAGTGAGTATGGACAGGGGGTAACTGAAGCTTTCTTT; J gene: TRBJ1-1; clone size: .; V gene: TRBV10-1; D gene: TRBD1
CDR3 protein: CASSAHGLSGMPDTQYF; CDR3 DNA: TGTGCCAGCAGCGCACATGGACTAAGCGGTATGCCAGATACGCAGTATTTT; J gene: TRBJ2-3; clone size: .; V gene: TRBV9; D gene: .
CDR3 protein: CASRRGTEAFF; CDR3 DNA: TGTGCCAGCCGGCGGGGGACTGAAGCTTTCTTT; J gene: TRBJ1-1; clone size: .; V gene: TRBV7-2; D gene: .
CDR3 protein: CASSFNRGLSGEQYF; CDR3 DNA: TGTGCCAGCAGTTTCAACAGGGGGCTAAGCGGCGAGCAGTACTTC; J gene: TRBJ2-7; clone size: .; V gene: TRBV27; D gene: TRBD1
CDR3 protein: CASSAHNRDDNEQFF; CDR3 DNA: TGTGCCAGCAGCGCCCATAACAGGGATGACAATGAGCAGTTCTTC; J gene: TRBJ2-1; clone size: .; V gene: TRBV9; D gene: .
CDR3 protein: CASRKDSDSPLHF; CDR3 DNA: TGTGCCAGCAGAAAGGACAGCGATTCACCCCTCCACTTT; J gene: TRBJ1-6; clone size: .; V gene: TRBV7-9; D gene: .
CDR3 protein: CASSPTDREAFF; CDR3 DNA: TGTGCCAGCTCACCGACGGACAGAGAAGCTTTCTTT; J gene: TRBJ1-1; clone size: .; V gene: TRBV18; D gene: .
CDR3 protein: CASSQVTGPRSTEQYF; CDR3 DNA: TGTGCCAGCAGCCAGGTGACAGGGCCTCGATCTACAGAGCAGTACTTC; J gene: TRBJ2-7; clone size: .; V gene: TRBV11-2; D gene: TRBD1
CDR3 protein: CASSTVTGGANEQFF; CDR3 DNA: TGTGCCAGCAGCACCGTTACAGGGGGCGCGAATGAGCAGTTCTTC; J gene: TRBJ2-1; clone size: .; V gene: TRBV7-8; D gene: TRBD1
CDR3 protein: CASSYSRLAEQFF; CDR3 DNA: TGTGCCAGCAGTTACTCGAGATTAGCGGAGCAGTTCTTC; J gene: TRBJ2-1; clone size: .; V gene: TRBV6-2/TRBV6-3; D gene: .
CDR3 protein: CASSLGGNLYNEQFF; CDR3 DNA: TGTGCCAGCAGCCTAGGAGGGAACCTTTACAATGAGCAGTTCTTC; J gene: TRBJ2-1; clone size: few; V gene: TRBV11-2; D gene: .
CDR3 protein: CASSPTPRGVPDGYTF; CDR3 DNA: TGTGCCAGCAGTCCCACCCCACGCGGGGTGCCGGATGGCTACACCTTC; J gene: TRBJ1-2; clone size: .; V gene: TRBV28; D gene: .
CDR3 protein: CASTGTGEAEAFF; CDR3 DNA: TGCGCCAGCACTGGGACAGGGGAGGCTGAAGCTTTCTTT; J gene: TRBJ1-1; clone size: .; V gene: TRBV10-2; D gene: TRBD1
CDR3 protein: CASSHGGEQYF; CDR3 DNA: TGTGCCAGCAGCCATGGAGGCGAGCAGTACTTC; J gene: TRBJ2-7; clone size: .; V gene: TRBV11-1; D gene: .
CDR3 protein: CASSSGRETGELFF; CDR3 DNA: TGTGCCAGTAGTAGTGGGCGAGAGACCGGGGAGCTGTTTTTT; J gene: TRBJ2-2; clone size: few; V gene: TRBV19; D gene: .
CDR3 protein: CASSIGQAPYNEQFF; CDR3 DNA: TGTGCCAGTAGTATAGGACAGGCTCCCTACAATGAGCAGTTCTTC; J gene: TRBJ2-1; clone size: .; V gene: TRBV19; D gene: .
CDR3 protein: CASGGLMGDQADTGELFF; CDR3 DNA: TGTGCCAGCGGAGGTTTGATGGGCGACCAGGCGGACACCGGGGAGCTGTTTTTT; J gene: TRBJ2-2; clone size: .; V gene: TRBV7-8; D gene: .
CDR3 protein: CASSQVGTEQYF; CDR3 DNA: TGTGCCAGCAGCCAAGTTGGCACCGAGCAGTACTTC; J gene: TRBJ2-7; clone size: .; V gene: TRBV3-1/TRBV3-2; D gene: .
CDR3 protein: CASSPVAGRLHNYEQYF; CDR3 DNA: TGTGCCAGCAGCCCCGTGGCGGGACGACTGCATAACTACGAGCAGTACTTC; J gene: TRBJ2-7; clone size: .; V gene: TRBV11-2; D gene: .
CDR3 protein: CASSQGQASGYTF; CDR3 DNA: TGTGCCAGCAGCCAAGGTCAGGCTTCTGGCTACACCTTC; J gene: TRBJ1-2; clone size: .; V gene: TRBV3-1/TRBV3-2; D gene: .
CDR3 protein: CASSLRRGGGGELFF; CDR3 DNA: TGCGCCAGCAGCTTAAGAAGAGGAGGAGGCGGGGAGCTGTTTTTT; J gene: TRBJ2-2; clone size: .; V gene: TRBV4-3; D gene: .
CDR3 protein: CASSRESSYNSPLHF; CDR3 DNA: TGTGCCAGCAGTCGGGAGAGCTCCTATAATTCACCCCTCCACTTT; J gene: TRBJ1-6; clone size: few; V gene: TRBV27; D gene: .
CDR3 protein: CASTKMGARSYNEQFF; CDR3 DNA: TGTGCCAGCACCAAAATGGGGGCACGCTCCTACAATGAGCAGTTCTTC; J gene: TRBJ2-1; clone size: few; V gene: TRBV7-9; D gene: .
CDR3 protein: CASSYLLGRGATDTQYF; CDR3 DNA: TGTGCCAGCAGTTACCTCCTGGGCAGGGGGGCTACAGATACGCAGTATTTT; J gene: TRBJ2-3; clone size: few; V gene: TRBV6-2/TRBV6-3; D gene: .
CDR3 protein: CASSLRGNTEAFF; CDR3 DNA: TGTGCCAGCAGTTTACGGGGGAACACTGAAGCTTTCTTT; J gene: TRBJ1-1; clone size: once; V gene: TRBV27; D gene: .
CDR3 protein: CASSRRVDTEAFF; CDR3 DNA: TGTGCCAGCAGCCGCAGGGTGGACACTGAAGCTTTCTTT; J gene: TRBJ1-1; clone size: .; V gene: TRBV6-6; D gene: .
CDR3 protein: CASSQFAATGALGANVLTF; CDR3 DNA: TGTGCCAGCAGCCAATTTGCTGCGACAGGGGCCCTTGGGGCCAACGTCCTGACTTTC; J gene: TRBJ2-6; clone size: .; V gene: TRBV3-1/TRBV3-2; D gene: TRBD1
CDR3 protein: CASSHRSVEGLLKETQYF; CDR3 DNA: TGTGCCAGCAGCCATAGATCAGTCGAGGGACTCCTAAAAGAGACCCAGTACTTC; J gene: TRBJ2-5; clone size: .; V gene: TRBV14; D gene: .
CDR3 protein: CASSVRGTGEQYF; CDR3 DNA: TGTGCCAGCAGCGTACGGGGGACAGGCGAGCAGTACTTC; J gene: TRBJ2-7; clone size: .; V gene: TRBV9; D gene: TRBD1
CDR3 protein: CASSLAGQGVQPQHF; CDR3 DNA: TGTGCCAGCAGCCTCGCCGGACAGGGCGTTCAGCCCCAGCATTTT; J gene: TRBJ1-5; clone size: .; V gene: TRBV7-2; D gene: TRBD1